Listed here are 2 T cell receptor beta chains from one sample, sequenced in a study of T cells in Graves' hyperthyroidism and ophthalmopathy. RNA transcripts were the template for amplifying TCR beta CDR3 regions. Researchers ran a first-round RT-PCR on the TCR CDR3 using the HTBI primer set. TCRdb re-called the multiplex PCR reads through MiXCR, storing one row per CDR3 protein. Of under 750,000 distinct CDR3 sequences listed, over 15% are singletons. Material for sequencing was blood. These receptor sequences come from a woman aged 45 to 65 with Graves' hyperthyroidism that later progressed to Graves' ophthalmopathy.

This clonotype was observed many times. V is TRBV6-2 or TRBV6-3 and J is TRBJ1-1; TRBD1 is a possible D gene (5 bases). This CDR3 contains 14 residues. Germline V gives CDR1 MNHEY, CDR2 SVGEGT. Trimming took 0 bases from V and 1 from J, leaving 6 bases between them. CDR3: CASSYSQANTEAFF. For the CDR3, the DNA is TGTGCCAGCAGTTACTCACAGGCGAACACTGAAGCTTTCTTT.

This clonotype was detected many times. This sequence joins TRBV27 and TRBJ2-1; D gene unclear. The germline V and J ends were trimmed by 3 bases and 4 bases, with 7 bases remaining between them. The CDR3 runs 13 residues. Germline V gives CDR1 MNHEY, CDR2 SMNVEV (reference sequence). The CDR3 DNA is TGTGCCAGCAGTTTGGGCAGATACAATGAGCAGTTCTTC. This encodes CASSLGRYNEQFF.